The source of this T cell receptor (beta chain) is a study of blood T cell repertoires in COVID-19. Across the whole study: Whether acute or convalescent, the COVID-19 samples came from the United States, Italy and Spain. PBMCs, B-cell-depleted T cells, or T cells were the source of the cDNA or gDNA that made up the material.

CDR1 SGHVS and CDR2 FNYEAQ come from the germline V gene. This CDR3 spans 16 amino acids. Trimming removed 0 bases from V and 7 bases from J; junction bases left unmatched: 3. In the authors' methods: How many nucleated cells were present was estimated from reference gene primer amplification. Some clones are missing from TCRdb's copy, which holds only in-frame ones; the method was immunoSEQ multiplex PCR. The D gene and trimming were derived from the DNA, and the V and J assignments and clone size from that table. The data contain roughly 200,000 clones, around 80% of them seen just once; the ten biggest clones take up more than 9%.

Sequenced: peripheral blood. The TCR originated in a woman older than 75 with COVID-19, enrolled during active disease. The chain employs TRBV7-6 and TRBJ1-6, with TRBD1 matching over 10 bases. The CDR3 DNA sequence: TGTGCCAGCAGCTTAGCCCGGGACAGGGGAAATTCACCCCTCCACTTT. Protein: CASSLARDRGNSPLHF.